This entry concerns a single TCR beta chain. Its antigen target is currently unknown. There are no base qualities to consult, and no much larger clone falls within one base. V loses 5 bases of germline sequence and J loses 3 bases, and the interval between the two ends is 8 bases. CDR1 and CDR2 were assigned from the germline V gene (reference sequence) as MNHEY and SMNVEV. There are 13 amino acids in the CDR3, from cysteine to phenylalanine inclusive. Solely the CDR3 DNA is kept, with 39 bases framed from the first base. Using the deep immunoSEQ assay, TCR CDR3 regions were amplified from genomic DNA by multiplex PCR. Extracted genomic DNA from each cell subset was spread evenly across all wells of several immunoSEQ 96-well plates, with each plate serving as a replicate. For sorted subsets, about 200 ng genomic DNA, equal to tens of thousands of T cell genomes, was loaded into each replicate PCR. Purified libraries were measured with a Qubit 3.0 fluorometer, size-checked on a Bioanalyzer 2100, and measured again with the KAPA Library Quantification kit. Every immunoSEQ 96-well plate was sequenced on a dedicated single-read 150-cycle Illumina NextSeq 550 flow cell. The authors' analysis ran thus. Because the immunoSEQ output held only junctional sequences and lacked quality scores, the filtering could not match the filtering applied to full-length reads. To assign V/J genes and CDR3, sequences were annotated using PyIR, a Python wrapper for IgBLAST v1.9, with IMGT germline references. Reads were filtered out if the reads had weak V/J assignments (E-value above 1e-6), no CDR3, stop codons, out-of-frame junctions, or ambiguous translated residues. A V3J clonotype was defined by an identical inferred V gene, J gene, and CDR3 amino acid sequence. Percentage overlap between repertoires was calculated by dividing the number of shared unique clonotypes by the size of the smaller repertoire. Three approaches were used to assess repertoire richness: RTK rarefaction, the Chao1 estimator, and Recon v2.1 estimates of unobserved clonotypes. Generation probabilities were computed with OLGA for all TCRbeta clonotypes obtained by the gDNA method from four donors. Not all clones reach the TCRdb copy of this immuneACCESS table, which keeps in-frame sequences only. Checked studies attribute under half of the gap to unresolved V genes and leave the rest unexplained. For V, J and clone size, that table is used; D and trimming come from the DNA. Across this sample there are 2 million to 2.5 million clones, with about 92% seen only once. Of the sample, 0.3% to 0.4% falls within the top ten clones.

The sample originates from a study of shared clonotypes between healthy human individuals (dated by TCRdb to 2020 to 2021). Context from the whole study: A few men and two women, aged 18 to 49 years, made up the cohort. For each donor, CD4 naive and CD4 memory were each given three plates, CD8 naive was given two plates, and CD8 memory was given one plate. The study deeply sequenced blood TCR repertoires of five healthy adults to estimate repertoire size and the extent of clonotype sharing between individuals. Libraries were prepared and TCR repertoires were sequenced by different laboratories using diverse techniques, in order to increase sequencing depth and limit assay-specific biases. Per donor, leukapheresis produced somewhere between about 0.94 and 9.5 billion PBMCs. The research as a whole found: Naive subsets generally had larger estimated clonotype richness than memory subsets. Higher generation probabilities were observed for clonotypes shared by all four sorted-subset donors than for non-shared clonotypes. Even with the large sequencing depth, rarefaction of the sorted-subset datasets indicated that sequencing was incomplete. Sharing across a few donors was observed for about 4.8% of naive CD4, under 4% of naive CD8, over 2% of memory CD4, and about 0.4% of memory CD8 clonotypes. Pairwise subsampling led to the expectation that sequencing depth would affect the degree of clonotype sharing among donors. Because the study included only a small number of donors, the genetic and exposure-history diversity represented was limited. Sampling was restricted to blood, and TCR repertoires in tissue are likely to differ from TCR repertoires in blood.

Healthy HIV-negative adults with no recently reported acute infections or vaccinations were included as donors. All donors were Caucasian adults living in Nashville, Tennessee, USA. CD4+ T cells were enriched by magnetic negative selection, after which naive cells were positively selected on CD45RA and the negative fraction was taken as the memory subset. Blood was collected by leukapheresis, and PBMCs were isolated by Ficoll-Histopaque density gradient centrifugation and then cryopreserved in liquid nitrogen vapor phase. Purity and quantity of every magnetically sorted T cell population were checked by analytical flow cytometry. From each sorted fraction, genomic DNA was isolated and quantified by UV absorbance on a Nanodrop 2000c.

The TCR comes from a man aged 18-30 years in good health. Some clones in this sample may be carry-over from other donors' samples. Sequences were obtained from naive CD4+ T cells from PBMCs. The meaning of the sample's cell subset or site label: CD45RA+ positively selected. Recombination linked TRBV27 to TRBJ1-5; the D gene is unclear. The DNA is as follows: TGTGCCAGCAGTGTAAGGTACAATCAGCCCCAGCATTTT. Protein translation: CASSVRYNQPQHF.